A single sample is the source of the 26 T cell receptor beta chains below, sequenced in a study of T cell repertoires in cytomegalovirus infection. TCRdb re-called the reads through MiXCR, storing one row per CDR3 protein. The data hold approximately 180,000 distinct CDR3 sequences, with roughly 20% observed a single time. Sequenced: PBMCs. These receptor sequences come from a human donor in good health (CMV status not recorded). Some clones in this sample may be carry-over from other donors' samples.

This clonotype was picked up many times. The gene calls are TRBV7-2 and TRBJ2-7; possible D gene TRBD2, 6 bases. V was pared by 3 bases and J by 3 bases, with 12 bases between. Germline CDR1 SGHTA, CDR2 FQGNSA. The CDR3 totals 14 residues. Here the CDR3 DNA reads TGTGCCAGCAGCTTGGCTGGGGGGAACTACGAGCAGTACTTC. Protein sequence: CASSLAGGNYEQYF.

In this sample, this clonotype turned up a few times. The V call is TRBV19, the J call TRBJ1-5, with D unclear. The V gene's germline CDR1 is LNHDA and CDR2 SQIVND (reference sequence). This CDR3 is 13 amino acids long. The germline V and J ends were trimmed by 9 bases and 0 bases, with 9 bases remaining between them. The CDR3 sequence: CARGRHSNQPQHF. CDR3 coding DNA: TGTGCCAGGGGGAGGCATAGCAATCAGCCCCAGCATTTT. Full variable domain (remainder filled in from reference TRBV19 and TRBJ1-5): DGGITQSPKYLFRKEGQNVTLSCEQNLNHDAMYWYRQDPGQGLRLIYYSQIVNDFQKGDIAEGYSVSREKKESFPLTVTSAQKNPTAFYLCARGRHSNQPQHFGDGTRLSIL.

There are a few counts of this clonotype. The gene calls are TRBV10-2 and TRBJ2-7, with TRBD2 matching 8 bases. Germline loops: CDR1 WSHSY, CDR2 SAAADI. J was trimmed by 4 bases and V by 11 bases; bases with no gene match: 7. The CDR3 runs to 12 residues. In nucleotides, the CDR3 is TGCGCCTCGGGCGGGAGGAGTTACGAGCAGTACTTC. Protein: CASGGRSYEQYF.

This chain uses TRBV6-6 with TRBJ2-7, with TRBD1 matching over 7 bases. The CDR3 length is 14 residues. Germline V gene data show CDR1 as MNHNY and CDR2 as SVGAGI (reference sequence). J lost 7 bases, V lost 0 bases, and 6 bases had no gene match. The CDR3: CASSYSTGNLEQYF. The CDR3, as DNA: TGTGCCAGCAGTTACTCGACAGGGAACTTGGAGCAGTACTTC.

This clonotype has a handful of counts. The chain is built from TRBV12-3 or TRBV12-4 and TRBJ2-3; TRBD2 might be the D (6 bases). Trimming left V 3 bases short and J 5 bases short, with 12 bases between. This CDR3 region has 14 residues. The CDR3 DNA reads TGTGCCAGCAGTTTTGGTTTCGGGAGAGATACGCAGTATTTT. Its protein product is CASSFGFGRDTQYF.

This clonotype has just a few counts. The gene calls are TRBV18 and TRBJ2-3; 7 positions match TRBD2. In germline, CDR1 is KGHSH, CDR2 LQKENI. The CDR3 sequence is 14 residues long. Germline trimming cut 3 bases from V and 2 bases from J; bases unmatched to any gene: 2. The CDR3 nucleotides are TGTGCCAGCTCACCGGGGGGGATCACAGATACGCAGTATTTT. It translates to CASSPGGITDTQYF.

The genes are TRBV5-6 and TRBJ1-2; TRBD1 is a possible D gene (5 bases). CDR1 and CDR2 (germline): SGHDT, YYEEEE. Trimming took 4 bases from V and 7 from J, leaving 17 bases between them. The CDR3 spans 14 residues. DNA for the CDR3: TGTGCCAGCAGCCCGGGACGGCGCGTGGGTGGCTACACCTTC. As protein: CASSPGRRVGGYTF. The full variable domain, its missing parts supplied by reference TRBV5-6 and TRBJ1-2, is DAGVTQSPTHLIKTRGQQVTLRCSPKSGHDTVSWYQQALGQGPQFIFQYYEEEERQRGNFPDRFSGHQFPNYSSELNVNALLLGDSALYLCASSPGRRVGGYTFGSGTRLTVV.

This clonotype occurred many times. The chain carries TRBV12-3 or TRBV12-4 and TRBJ2-6; 7 positions agree with TRBD1. CDR3 length: 16 amino acids. V dropped 3 bases and J dropped 0; count of bases not matched to a gene: 2. Here the CDR3 reads CASSLGTDSGANVLTF. In DNA, the CDR3 is TGTGCCAGCAGTTTGGGGACAGACTCTGGGGCCAACGTCCTGACTTTC.

This clonotype was recorded at least ten times. CDR3 sequence reads: CASKAKAPLYEQYF. In DNA form, the CDR3 reads TGTGCCAGTAAAGCGAAAGCACCCCTCTACGAGCAGTACTTC. V and J are TRBV7-8 and TRBJ2-7, with D unclear. The CDR3 spans 14 residues. Looked up from germline, CDR1 is SGHVS and CDR2 is FQNEAQ. V was shortened by 9 bases and J by 3 bases, with 18 bases between the two germline ends.

J is TRBJ1-1 and V is TRBV27; no clear D gene. Germline values: CDR1 MNHEY, CDR2 SMNVEV (reference sequence). V was cut by 3 bases and J by 2 bases, with 7 bases left in between. This CDR3 comprises 13 residues. The CDR3 is CASSFRGNTEAFF. DNA for the CDR3: TGTGCCAGCAGTTTTCGGGGTAACACTGAAGCTTTCTTT.

J is TRBJ1-6 and V is TRBV2; TRBD1 matches at 8 bases. The trim removed 6 bases at V and 5 bases at J, leaving 9 bases unmatched. Looked up from germline, CDR1 is SNHLY and CDR2 is FYNNEI. The CDR3 spans 16 residues. The CDR3 sequence is CASSPDRGRNNSPLHF. The CDR3 DNA reads TGTGCCAGCAGCCCCGACAGGGGCCGGAATAATTCACCCCTCCACTTT.

The chain combines TRBV9 with TRBJ2-1, with 10 bases that match TRBD2. Germline loops: CDR1 SGDLS, CDR2 YYNGEE. With 7 bases clipped from V and 6 bases from J, the junction kept 7 bases outside the gene matches. The CDR3 loop spans 14 amino acids. The CDR3 DNA is TGTGCCAGCCACCGGAGCGGGGGGGGCAATGAGCAGTTCTTC. Translating it yields CASHRSGGGNEQFF.

This chain uses TRBV20-1 with TRBJ1-2, with TRBD1 as a possible D gene (6 bases). Trimming left V 6 bases short and J 2 bases short, with 16 bases between. The germline V gene has CDR1 DFQATT and CDR2 SNEGSKA (reference sequence). The CDR3 has 14 residues. The CDR3: CSAPAARGNYGYTF. The DNA of the CDR3 is TGCAGTGCCCCTGCGGCCAGGGGAAACTATGGCTACACCTTC.

The chain has TRBV5-4 and TRBJ2-7, with 9 bases identical to TRBD2. Germline CDR1 and CDR2: SGHNT and YYREEE (reference sequence). V lost 4 bases, J lost 0 bases, and 2 bases stayed unmatched. CDR3 length: 14 amino acids. The CDR3 DNA reads as TGTGCCAGCAGCCCGCGGGGGGGCTCCTACGAGCAGTACTTC. Residues: CASSPRGGSYEQYF.

This clonotype was detected a few times. The chain links TRBV27 to TRBJ1-5; D perhaps matches TRBD1 (5 bases). V was cut by 5 bases and J by 8 bases, with 13 bases left in between. Germline lookup yields CDR1 MNHEY and CDR2 SMNVEV (reference sequence). The CDR3 contains 13 residues. The CDR3 protein is CASSDRPGEPQHF. The CDR3 nucleotides are TGTGCCAGCAGTGATCGGCCGGGGGAGCCCCAGCATTTT.

V usage is TRBV6-2 or TRBV6-3 and J usage is TRBJ2-1, with 9 bases fitting TRBD2. The ends lost 0 bases at V and 7 bases at J; junction bases unmatched: 4. This CDR3 has 15 residues. CDR1 is MNHEY and CDR2 is SVGEGT in the germline V gene. CDR3 residues: CASSYSLLAGNEQFF. The CDR3 DNA reads TGTGCCAGCAGTTACTCGTTACTAGCGGGTAATGAGCAGTTCTTC.

There are a few counts of this clonotype. The chain recombines TRBV11-3 with TRBJ2-7; possible D gene TRBD2, 5 bases. Germline V gene data show CDR1 as SGHNT and CDR2 as YENEEA. This CDR3 spans 14 amino acids. The V and J ends lost 0 bases and 0 bases respectively, with 6 bases between them. In nucleotides, the CDR3 is TGTGCCAGCAGCTTAGACACTAGCTCCTACGAGCAGTACTTC. This codes for CASSLDTSSYEQYF.

In this sample, this clonotype turned up many times. This chain uses TRBV12-3 or TRBV12-4 with TRBJ2-3; maybe TRBD2 (6 bases). The germline V and J ends were trimmed by 0 bases and 4 bases, with 11 bases remaining between them. The CDR3 consists of 15 residues. The CDR3: CASSLAGGGADTQYF. The CDR3 coding sequence is TGTGCCAGCAGTTTAGCTGGGGGAGGCGCAGATACGCAGTATTTT.

The CDR3, as DNA: TGTGCCAGCAGCGCACCGGGACTCTCCTACGAGCAGTACTTC. The encoded protein is CASSAPGLSYEQYF. This rearrangement joins TRBV7-6 to TRBJ2-7; weak D call: TRBD2 (6 bases). Germline V gene lookup returns CDR1 SGHVS and CDR2 FNYEAQ. V lost 5 bases to trimming and J lost 0 bases, with 11 bases between them. The CDR3 is made up of 14 amino acids.

This clonotype was counted a few times. The J gene is TRBJ1-2, the V gene TRBV28; TRBD1 matches 8 bases. This CDR3 is 12 amino acids long. The germline CDR1 and CDR2 sequences are MDHEN and SYDVKM. Germline trimming cut 10 bases from V and 6 bases from J; bases unmatched to any gene: 7. The CDR3 bases are TGTGCCACTGGACAGGGTGTTCATGGCTACACCTTC. Translated, it gives CATGQGVHGYTF.

This clonotype was detected a few times. This chain links TRBV12-5 with TRBJ1-2; possible D gene TRBD1, 6 bases. CDR1 LGHNT and CDR2 FRNRAP come from the germline V gene. V gave up 5 bases and J gave up 4 bases, with 17 bases separating them. The CDR3 is 15 residues long. The CDR3 sequence is CASGPAGGGPYGYTF. The CDR3 DNA reads as TGTGCTAGTGGTCCCGCGGGGGGGGGCCCCTATGGCTACACCTTC.

The rearrangement joins TRBV5-1 to TRBJ1-1; D not resolved. The germline V gene has CDR1 SGHRS and CDR2 YFSETQ. V dropped 0 bases and J dropped 7 bases, with 4 bases sitting between them. The CDR3 is 11 residues long. The CDR3 nucleotides read TGCGCCAGCAGCTTGGCCAGTGAAGCTTTCTTT. Its translation is CASSLASEAFF.

This clonotype has just a few counts. CDR3 nucleotides: TGTGCCAGCAGCTTGGCCGAAGCGGGAGGGTACAATGAGCAGTTCTTC. Residues: CASSLAEAGGYNEQFF. V is TRBV5-4 and J is TRBJ2-1; TRBD2 agrees at 10 bases. CDR3 length: 16 amino acids. Germline values: CDR1 SGHNT, CDR2 YYREEE (reference sequence). The trim removed 0 bases at V and 4 bases at J, leaving 4 bases unmatched.

The sample holds a few counts of this clonotype. The chain is built from TRBV29-1 and TRBJ2-7; TRBD2 might be the D (5 bases). Trimming stripped 0 bases from V and 5 bases from J, with 8 bases between. Germline V gives CDR1 SQVTM, CDR2 ANQGSEA. This CDR3 is 12 amino acids long. CDR3 loop: CSVEDPGNEQYF. CDR3 DNA: TGCAGCGTTGAAGACCCGGGGAACGAGCAGTACTTC.

This sequence joins TRBV7-6 and TRBJ1-5; D is possibly TRBD1 (6 bases). There are 12 residues in the CDR3. Germline-derived CDR1 and CDR2 are SGHVS and FNYEAQ. V was pared by 11 bases and J by 5 bases, with 13 bases between. The CDR3 is CARGRGHQPQHF. CDR3 nucleotides: TGTGCCCGGGGCAGGGGACATCAGCCCCAGCATTTT.

The table lists this clonotype with a few counts. The rearrangement links TRBV28 to TRBJ1-6; D gene ambiguous. CDR1 and CDR2 from the germline V gene are MDHEN and SYDVKM. V lost 3 bases to trimming and J lost 8 bases, with 17 bases between them. There are 16 residues in the CDR3. CDR3 region: CASSLLRPTEDSPLHF. In DNA form, the CDR3 reads TGTGCCAGCAGTTTGTTGAGACCGACGGAGGATTCACCCCTCCACTTT.